This T cell receptor (beta chain) came from a study of blood T cell repertoires in COVID-19. Study background: T cells, B-cell-depleted T cells, or PBMCs supplied cDNA or gDNA.

The CDR3 consists of 17 residues. Germline CDR1 is LGHNA and CDR2 is YNFKEQ. The trim removed 4 bases at V and 3 bases at J, leaving 11 bases unmatched. Sequencing used immunoSEQ multiplex PCR; TCRdb keeps in-frame clones, though not all of them. This sample has about 240,000 clones, with 70% to 85% found just once. Regarding this clone: Other nucleotide sequences from this sample produce the same CDR3.

This sequence joins TRBV4-2 and TRBJ2-7, with TRBD1 identical over 11 bases. The sequence was obtained from an elderly woman with acute or convalescent COVID-19. Input material: peripheral blood. In DNA, the CDR3 is TGTGCCAGCAGCCCCGAGGTGCGGACAGGGGGCTTCTACGAGCAGTACTTC. It specifies CASSPEVRTGGFYEQYF.